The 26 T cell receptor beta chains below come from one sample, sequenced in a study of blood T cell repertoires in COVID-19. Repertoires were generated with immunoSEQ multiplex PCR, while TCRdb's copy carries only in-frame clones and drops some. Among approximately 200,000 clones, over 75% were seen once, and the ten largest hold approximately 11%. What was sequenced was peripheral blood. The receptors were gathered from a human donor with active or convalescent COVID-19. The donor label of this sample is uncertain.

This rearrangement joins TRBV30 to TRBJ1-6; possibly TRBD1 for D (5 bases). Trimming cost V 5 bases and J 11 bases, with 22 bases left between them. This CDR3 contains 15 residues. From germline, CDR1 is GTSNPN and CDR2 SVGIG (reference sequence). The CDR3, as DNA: TGTGCCTGGGCTAAGGGGAAGTCAGGCTATCCACCCCTCCACTTT. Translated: CAWAKGKSGYPPLHF.

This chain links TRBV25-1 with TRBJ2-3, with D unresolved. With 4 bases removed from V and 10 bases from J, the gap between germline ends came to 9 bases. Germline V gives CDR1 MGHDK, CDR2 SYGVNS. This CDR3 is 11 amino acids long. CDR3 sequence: CASSVSGPQYF. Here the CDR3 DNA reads TGTGCCAGCAGTGTATCAGGCCCGCAGTATTTT.

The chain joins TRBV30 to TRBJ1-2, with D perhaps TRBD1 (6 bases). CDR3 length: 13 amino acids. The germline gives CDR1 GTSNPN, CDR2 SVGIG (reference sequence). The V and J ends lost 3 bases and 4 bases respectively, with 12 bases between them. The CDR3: CAWRRNRAYGYTF. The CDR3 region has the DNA TGTGCCTGGAGAAGGAACAGGGCCTATGGCTACACCTTC.

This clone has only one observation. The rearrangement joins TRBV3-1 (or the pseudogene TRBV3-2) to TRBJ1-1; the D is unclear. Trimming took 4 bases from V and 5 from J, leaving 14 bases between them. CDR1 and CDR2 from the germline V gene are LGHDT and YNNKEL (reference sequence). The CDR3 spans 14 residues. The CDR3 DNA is TGTGCCAGCAGCCCCGCCCTGACGGGAACTGAAGCTTTCTTT. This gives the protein CASSPALTGTEAFF.

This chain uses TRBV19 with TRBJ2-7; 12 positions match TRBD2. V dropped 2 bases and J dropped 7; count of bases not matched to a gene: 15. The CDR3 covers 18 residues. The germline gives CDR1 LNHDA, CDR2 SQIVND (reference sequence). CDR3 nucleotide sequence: TGTGCCAGTAGTATAAACCGCCTGGGACTAGCGGGTACTAAGGAGCAGTACTTC. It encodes CASSINRLGLAGTKEQYF.

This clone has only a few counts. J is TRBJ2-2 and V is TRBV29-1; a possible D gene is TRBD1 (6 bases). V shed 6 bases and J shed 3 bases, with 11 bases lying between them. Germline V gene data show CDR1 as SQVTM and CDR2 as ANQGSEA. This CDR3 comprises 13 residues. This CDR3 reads CSVPGQYTGELFF. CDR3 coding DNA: TGCAGCGTCCCAGGACAGTACACCGGGGAGCTGTTTTTT.

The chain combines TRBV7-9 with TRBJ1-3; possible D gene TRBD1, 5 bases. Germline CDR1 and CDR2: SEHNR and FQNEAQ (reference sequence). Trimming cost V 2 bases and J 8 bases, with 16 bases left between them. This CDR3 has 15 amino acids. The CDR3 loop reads CASSLTRVPVDTIYF. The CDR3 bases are TGTGCCAGCAGCTTAACCAGGGTACCAGTGGACACCATATATTTT. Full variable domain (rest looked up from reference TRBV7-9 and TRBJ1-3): DTGVSQNPRHKITKRGQNVTFRCDPISEHNRLYWYRQTLGQGPEFLTYFQNEAQLEKSRLLSDRFSAERPKGSFSTLEIQRTEQGDSAMYLCASSLTRVPVDTIYFGEGSWLTVV.

Written as DNA, the CDR3 is TGTGCCAGCAGCACAGCGAACACTGAAGCTTTCTTT. Amino acids: CASSTANTEAFF. The chain carries TRBV6-2 or TRBV6-3 and TRBJ1-1, with D hard to call. The CDR3 has 12 amino acids. V lost 6 bases and J 1 base, leaving 6 bases between the germline ends. CDR1 is MNHEY, CDR2 SVGEGT, per germline.

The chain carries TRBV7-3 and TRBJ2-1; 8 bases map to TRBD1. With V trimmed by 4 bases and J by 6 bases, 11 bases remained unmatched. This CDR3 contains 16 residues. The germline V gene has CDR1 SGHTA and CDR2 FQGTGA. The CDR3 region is CASSSPGDRTGNEQFF. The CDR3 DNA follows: TGTGCCAGCAGCTCCCCCGGGGACAGGACCGGCAATGAGCAGTTCTTC.

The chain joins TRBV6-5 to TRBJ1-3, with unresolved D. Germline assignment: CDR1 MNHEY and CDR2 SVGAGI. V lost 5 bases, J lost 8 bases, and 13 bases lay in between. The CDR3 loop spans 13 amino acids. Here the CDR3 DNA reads TGTGCCAGCAGTCTAACTTCTTACGACACCATATATTTT. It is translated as CASSLTSYDTIYF.

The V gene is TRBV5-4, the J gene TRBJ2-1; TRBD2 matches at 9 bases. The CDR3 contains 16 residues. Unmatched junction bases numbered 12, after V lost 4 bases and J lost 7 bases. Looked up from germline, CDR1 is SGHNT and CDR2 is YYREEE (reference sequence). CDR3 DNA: TGTGCCAGCAGCCCCGATGCGGGGGGGCTAACTAATGAGCAGTTCTTC. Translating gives CASSPDAGGLTNEQFF.

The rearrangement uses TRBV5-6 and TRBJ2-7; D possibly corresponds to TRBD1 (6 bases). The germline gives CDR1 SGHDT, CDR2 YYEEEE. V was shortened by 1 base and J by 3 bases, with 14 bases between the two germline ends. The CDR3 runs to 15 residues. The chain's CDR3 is CASSLRGQIYYEQYF. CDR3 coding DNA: TGTGCCAGCAGCTTGAGGGGACAAATTTACTACGAGCAGTACTTC.

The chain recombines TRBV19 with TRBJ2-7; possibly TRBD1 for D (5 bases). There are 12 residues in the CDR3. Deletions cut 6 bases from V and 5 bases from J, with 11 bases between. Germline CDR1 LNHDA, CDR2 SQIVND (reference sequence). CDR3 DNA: TGTGCCAGTAGATCCCAGGGCCACGAGCAGTACTTC. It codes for CASRSQGHEQYF.

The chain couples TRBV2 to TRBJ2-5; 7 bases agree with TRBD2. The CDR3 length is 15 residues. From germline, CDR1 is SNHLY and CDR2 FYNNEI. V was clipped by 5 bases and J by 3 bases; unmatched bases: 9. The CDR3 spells CASSLPGGTKETQYF. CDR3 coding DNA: TGTGCCAGCAGTCTCCCCGGGGGGACCAAAGAGACCCAGTACTTC.

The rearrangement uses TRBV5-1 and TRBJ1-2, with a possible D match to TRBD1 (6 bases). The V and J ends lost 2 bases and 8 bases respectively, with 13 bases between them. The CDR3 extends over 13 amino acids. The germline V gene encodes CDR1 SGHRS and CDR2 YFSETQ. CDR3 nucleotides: TGCGCCAGCAGCTTTCAGGGGTCCCTAGGCTACACCTTC. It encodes CASSFQGSLGYTF.

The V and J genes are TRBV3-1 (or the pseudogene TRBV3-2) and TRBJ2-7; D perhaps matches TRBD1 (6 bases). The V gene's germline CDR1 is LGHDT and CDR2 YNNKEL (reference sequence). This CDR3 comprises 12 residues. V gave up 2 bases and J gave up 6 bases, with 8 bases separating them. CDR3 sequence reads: CASSQSRGEQYF. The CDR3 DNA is TGTGCCAGCAGCCAAAGCAGGGGCGAGCAGTACTTC.

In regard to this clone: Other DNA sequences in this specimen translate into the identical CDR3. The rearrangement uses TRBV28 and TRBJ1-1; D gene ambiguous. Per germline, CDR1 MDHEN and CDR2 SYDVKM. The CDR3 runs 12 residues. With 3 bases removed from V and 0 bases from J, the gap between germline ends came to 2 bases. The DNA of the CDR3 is TGTGCCAGCAGTTTTATGAACACTGAAGCTTTCTTT. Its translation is CASSFMNTEAFF.

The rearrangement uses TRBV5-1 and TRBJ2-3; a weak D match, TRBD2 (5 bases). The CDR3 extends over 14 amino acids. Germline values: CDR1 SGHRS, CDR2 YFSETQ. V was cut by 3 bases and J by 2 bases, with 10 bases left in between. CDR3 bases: TGCGCCAGCAGCTCCGGACTCACCACAGATACGCAGTATTTT. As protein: CASSSGLTTDTQYF.

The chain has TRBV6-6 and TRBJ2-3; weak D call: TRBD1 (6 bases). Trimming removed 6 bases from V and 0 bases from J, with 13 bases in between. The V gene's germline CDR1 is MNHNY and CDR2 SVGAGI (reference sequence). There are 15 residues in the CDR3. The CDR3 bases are TGTGCCAGCAGCCGCAGGGGACCGAGCACAGATACGCAGTATTTT. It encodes CASSRRGPSTDTQYF.

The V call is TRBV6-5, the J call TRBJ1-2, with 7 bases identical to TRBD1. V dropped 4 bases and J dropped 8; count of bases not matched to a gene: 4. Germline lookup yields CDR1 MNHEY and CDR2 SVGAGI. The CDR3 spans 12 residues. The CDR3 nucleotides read TGTGCCAGCAGTTCGACAGGGCACGGCTACACCTTC. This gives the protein CASSSTGHGYTF.

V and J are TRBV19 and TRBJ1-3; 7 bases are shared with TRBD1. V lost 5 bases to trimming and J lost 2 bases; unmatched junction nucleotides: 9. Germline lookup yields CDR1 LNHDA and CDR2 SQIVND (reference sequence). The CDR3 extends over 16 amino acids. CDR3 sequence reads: CASSPNQGVAGNTIYF. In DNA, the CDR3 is TGTGCCAGTAGTCCGAATCAGGGGGTTGCTGGAAACACCATATATTTT.

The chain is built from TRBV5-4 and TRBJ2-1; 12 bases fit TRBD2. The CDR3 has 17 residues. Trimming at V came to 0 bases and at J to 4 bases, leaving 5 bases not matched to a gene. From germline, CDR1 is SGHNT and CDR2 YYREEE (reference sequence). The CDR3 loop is CASSLVSSGRGYNEQFF. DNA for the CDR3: TGTGCCAGCAGCTTGGTGTCTAGCGGGAGGGGTTACAATGAGCAGTTCTTC.

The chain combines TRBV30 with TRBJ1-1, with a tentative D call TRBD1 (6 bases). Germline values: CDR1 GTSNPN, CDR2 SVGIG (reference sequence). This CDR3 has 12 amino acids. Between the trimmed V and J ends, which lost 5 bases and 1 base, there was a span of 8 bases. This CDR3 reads CAWETGNTEAFF. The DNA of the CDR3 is TGTGCCTGGGAGACAGGGAACACTGAAGCTTTCTTT.

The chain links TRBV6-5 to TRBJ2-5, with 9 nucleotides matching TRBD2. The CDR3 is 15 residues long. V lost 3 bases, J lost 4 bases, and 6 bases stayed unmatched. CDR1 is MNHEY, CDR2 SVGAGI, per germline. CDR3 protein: CASSYKAGGPETQYF. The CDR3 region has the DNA TGTGCCAGCAGTTATAAGGCGGGGGGGCCAGAGACCCAGTACTTC.

DNA of the CDR3: TGCGCCAGCAGCCAAGATAGTCGAGGGGGCTACACCTTC. It yields the protein CASSQDSRGGYTF. The chain recombines TRBV4-3 with TRBJ1-2; D call uncertain. The germline CDR1 and CDR2 sequences are LGHNA and YSLEER. V was shortened by 0 bases and J by 8 bases, with 10 bases between the two germline ends. The CDR3 runs to 13 residues.

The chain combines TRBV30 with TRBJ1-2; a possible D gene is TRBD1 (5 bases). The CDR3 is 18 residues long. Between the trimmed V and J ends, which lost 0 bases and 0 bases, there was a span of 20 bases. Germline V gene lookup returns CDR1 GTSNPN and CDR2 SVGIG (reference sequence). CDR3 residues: CAWSVGWFSGPANYGYTF. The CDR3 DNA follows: TGTGCCTGGAGTGTAGGGTGGTTCTCAGGGCCCGCTAACTATGGCTACACCTTC.